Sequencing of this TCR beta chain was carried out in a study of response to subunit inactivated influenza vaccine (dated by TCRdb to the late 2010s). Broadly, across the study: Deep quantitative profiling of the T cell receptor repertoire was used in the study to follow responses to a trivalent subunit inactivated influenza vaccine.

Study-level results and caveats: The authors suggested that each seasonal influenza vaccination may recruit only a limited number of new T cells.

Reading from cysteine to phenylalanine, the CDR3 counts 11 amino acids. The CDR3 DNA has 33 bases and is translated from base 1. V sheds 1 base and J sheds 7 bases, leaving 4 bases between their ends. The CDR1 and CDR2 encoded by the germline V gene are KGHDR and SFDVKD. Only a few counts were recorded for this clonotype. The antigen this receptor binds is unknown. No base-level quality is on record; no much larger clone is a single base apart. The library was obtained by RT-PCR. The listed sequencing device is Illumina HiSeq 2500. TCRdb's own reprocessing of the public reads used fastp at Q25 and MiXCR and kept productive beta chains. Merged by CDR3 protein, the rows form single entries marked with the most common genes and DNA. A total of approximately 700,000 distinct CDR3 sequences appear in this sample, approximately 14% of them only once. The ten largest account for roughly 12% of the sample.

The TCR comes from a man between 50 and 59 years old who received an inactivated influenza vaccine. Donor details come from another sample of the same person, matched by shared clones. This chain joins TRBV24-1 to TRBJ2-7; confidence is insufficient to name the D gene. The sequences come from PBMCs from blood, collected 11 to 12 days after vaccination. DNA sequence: TGTGCCACCAGTGATTTTAGAGAGCAGTACTTC. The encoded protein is CATSDFREQYF.